A single sample is the source of the 3 T cell receptor beta chains below, sequenced in a study of T cells in women clearing cervical HPV infection. Using immunoSEQ multiplex PCR, the repertoire was profiled, and TCRdb retains in-frame clones only, with some absent. Its table records around 15,000 clones. The sample was blood buffy coat. These receptors came from a woman aged 18 to 75 with a cervical HPV16 infection that either progressed to CIN3+ or cleared (not recorded which).

Comment on this clone: With the read ending 3 residues before the CDR3 end, the germline J gene is used to fill in that end. The chain couples TRBV19 to TRBJ1-1; D remains ambiguous. CDR1 is LNHDA, CDR2 SQIVND, per germline (reference sequence). The V and J ends lost 7 bases and 1 base respectively, with 10 bases between them. The CDR3 is 13 residues long. The sequenced part of the CDR3 DNA is TGTGCCAGTACCTATACCGGGAACACTGAA. The encoded protein is CASTYTGNTE. In full, the CDR3 reads CASTYTGNTEAFF.

Considering frequency, this clone is medium-sized. The DNA ends 3 residues before the CDR3 does, and the rest of the CDR3 is filled in from the germline J gene. This sequence joins TRBV7-9 and TRBJ2-5; 7 nucleotides match TRBD2. The V gene's germline CDR1 is SEHNR and CDR2 FQNEAQ (reference sequence). Unmatched junction bases numbered 5, after V lost 2 bases and J lost 5 bases. The CDR3 covers 14 residues. Incomplete CDR3 DNA: TGTGCCAGCAGCTTATTGGCGGGGGACGAGACC. Translation gives CASSLLAGDET. The entire CDR3 protein is CASSLLAGDETQYF. The complete variable domain, with remaining parts taken from reference TRBV7-9 and TRBJ2-5, reads DTGVSQNPRHKITKRGQNVTFRCDPISEHNRLYWYRQTLGQGPEFLTYFQNEAQLEKSRLLSDRFSAERPKGSFSTLEIQRTEQGDSAMYLCASSLLAGDETQYFGPGTRLLVL.

As for this clone: The sequence runs out 3 residues before the end of the CDR3; the remainder is reconstructed from the germline J gene. This chain connects TRBV5-1 to TRBJ2-7; 8 nucleotides match TRBD2. This CDR3 is 14 amino acids long. Germline V gives CDR1 SGHRS, CDR2 YFSETQ. The trim removed 5 bases at V and 5 bases at J, leaving 9 bases unmatched. Partial CDR3 DNA: TGCGCCAGCAGGAACCCGGGGGGGCTGGACGAG. Translated: CASRNPGGLDE. The CDR3 reads in full as CASRNPGGLDEQYF.